This TCR beta chain was identified during a study of cytomegalovirus exposure and HLA in healthy donors. As for the donors, each was a healthy bone marrow donor. About this clone itself: Its target is not known.

Overall study findings and caveats: The likely explanation for a cluster of highly shared sequence variants was sequencing artifact. Among immune exposure information, only CMV serostatus was available.

Researchers ran the PCR with 60 Vbeta and 13 Jbeta primers. The assay was immunoSEQ multiplex PCR, and TCRdb's table has in-frame clones only and misses some. The table lists roughly 120,000 clones, more than 65% of them singletons, with around 13% in the top ten. From germline, CDR1 is ENHRY and CDR2 SYGVKD. V was cut by 4 bases and J by 2 bases, with 11 bases left in between. The CDR3 has 14 amino acids. Sequencing was carried out using PBMCs. J is TRBJ2-5 and V is TRBV10-3, with a weak D call TRBD1 (6 bases). The source is a woman aged 40 to 50 in good health and CMV-seropositive. The CDR3 spells CAISGVGTQETQYF. In nucleotides, the CDR3 is TGTGCCATCAGTGGGGTTGGGACACAAGAGACCCAGTACTTC.